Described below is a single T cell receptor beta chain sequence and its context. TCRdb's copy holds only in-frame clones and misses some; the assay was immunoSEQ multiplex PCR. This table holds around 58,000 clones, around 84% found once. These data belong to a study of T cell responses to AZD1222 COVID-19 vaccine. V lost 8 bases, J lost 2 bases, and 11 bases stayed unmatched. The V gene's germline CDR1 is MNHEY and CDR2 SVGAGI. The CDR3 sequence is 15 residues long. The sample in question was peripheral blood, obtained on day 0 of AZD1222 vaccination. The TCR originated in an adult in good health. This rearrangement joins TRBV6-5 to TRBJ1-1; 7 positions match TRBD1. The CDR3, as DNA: TGTGCCAGCCGCCAGAAAGGGGGCACAAACACTGAAGCTTTCTTT. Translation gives CASRQKGGTNTEAFF.